This T cell receptor (beta chain) is from a study of Graves' ophthalmopathy and Graves' hyperthyroidism. Overall study context: Peripheral blood was gathered at the point of initial diagnosis, before any treatment started.

The sequenced template was RNA, covering the TCR beta CDR3 region. RT-PCR was first run with HTBI primers, then multiplex PCR in a second round. TCRdb independently ran MiXCR on the multiplex PCR reads; one entry per CDR3 protein. The table records over 500,000 distinct CDR3 sequences, 22% of them present only once. The CDR3 contains 16 residues. A word on this clonotype: Mismatch with germline at one junction end may stem from a read error.

This TCR derives from a woman aged 18-29 years with stable Graves' hyperthyroidism. Some clones in this sample may be carry-over from other donors' samples. The sample consisted of peripheral blood. The V gene is TRBV12-3 or TRBV12-4, the J gene TRBJ2-5; 11 nucleotides align to TRBD2. CDR3 loop: CASSFSLAGGQETKYF. In nucleotides, the CDR3 is TGTGCCAGCAGTTTTTCCCTAGCGGGGGGCCAAGAGACCAAGTACTTC.